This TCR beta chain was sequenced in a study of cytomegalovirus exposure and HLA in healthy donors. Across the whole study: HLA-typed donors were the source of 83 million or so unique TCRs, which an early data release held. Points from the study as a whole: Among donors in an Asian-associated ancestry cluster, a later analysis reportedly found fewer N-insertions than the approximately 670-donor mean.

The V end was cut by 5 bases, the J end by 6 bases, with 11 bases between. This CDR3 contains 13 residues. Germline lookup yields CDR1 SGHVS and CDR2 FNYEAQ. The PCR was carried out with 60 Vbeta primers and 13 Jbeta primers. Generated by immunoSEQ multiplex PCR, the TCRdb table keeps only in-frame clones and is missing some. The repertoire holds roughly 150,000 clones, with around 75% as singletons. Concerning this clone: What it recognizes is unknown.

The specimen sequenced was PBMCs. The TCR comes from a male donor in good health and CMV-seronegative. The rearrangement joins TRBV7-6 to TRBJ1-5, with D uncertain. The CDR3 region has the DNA TGTGCCAGCAGCGCCGGTGGGCTTCAGCCCCAGCATTTT. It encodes CASSAGGLQPQHF.